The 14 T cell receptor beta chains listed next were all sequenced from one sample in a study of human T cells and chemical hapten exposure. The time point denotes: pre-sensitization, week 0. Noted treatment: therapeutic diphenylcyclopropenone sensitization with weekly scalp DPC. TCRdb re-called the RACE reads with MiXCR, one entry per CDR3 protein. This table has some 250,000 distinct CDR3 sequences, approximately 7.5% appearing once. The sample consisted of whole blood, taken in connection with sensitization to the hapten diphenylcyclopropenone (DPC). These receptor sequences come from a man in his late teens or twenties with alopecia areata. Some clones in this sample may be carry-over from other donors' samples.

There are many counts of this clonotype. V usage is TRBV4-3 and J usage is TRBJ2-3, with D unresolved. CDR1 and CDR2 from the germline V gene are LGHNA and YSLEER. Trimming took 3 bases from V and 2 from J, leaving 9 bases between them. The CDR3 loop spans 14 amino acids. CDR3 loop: CASSQRIDTDTQYF. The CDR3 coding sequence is TGCGCCAGCAGCCAGAGGATAGACACAGATACGCAGTATTTT.

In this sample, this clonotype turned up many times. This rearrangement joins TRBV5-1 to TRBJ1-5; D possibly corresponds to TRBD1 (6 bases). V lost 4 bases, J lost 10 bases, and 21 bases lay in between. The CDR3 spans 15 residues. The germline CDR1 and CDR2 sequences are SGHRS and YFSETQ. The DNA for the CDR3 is TGCGCCAGCAGCCCCGAGGGGGGCCCCAGGGATCCCCAGCATTTT. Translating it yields CASSPEGGPRDPQHF. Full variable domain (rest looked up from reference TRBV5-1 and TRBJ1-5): KAGVTQTPRYLIKTRGQQVTLSCSPISGHRSVSWYQQTPGQGLQFLFEYFSETQRNKGNFPGRFSGRQFSNSRSEMNVSTLELGDSALYLCASSPEGGPRDPQHFGDGTRLSIL.

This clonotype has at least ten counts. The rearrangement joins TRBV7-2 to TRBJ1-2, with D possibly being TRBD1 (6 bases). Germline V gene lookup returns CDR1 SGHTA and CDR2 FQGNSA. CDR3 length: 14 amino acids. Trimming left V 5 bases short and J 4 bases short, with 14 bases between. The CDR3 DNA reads TGTGCCAGCAGCACGGACAGCCATGTCTATGGCTACACCTTC. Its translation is CASSTDSHVYGYTF.

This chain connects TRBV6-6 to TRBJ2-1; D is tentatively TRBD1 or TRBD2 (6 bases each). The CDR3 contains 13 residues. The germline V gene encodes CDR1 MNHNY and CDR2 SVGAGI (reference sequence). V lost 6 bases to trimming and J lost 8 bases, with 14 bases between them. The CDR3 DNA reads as TGTGCCAGCAGAAAATCGGGGGCTTATGAGCAGTTCTTC. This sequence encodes CASRKSGAYEQFF.

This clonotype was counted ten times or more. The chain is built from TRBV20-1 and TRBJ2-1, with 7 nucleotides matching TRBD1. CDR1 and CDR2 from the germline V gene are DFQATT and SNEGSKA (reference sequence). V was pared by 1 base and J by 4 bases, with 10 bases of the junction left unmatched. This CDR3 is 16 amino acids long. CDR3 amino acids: CSARVIGTESYNEQFF. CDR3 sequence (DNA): TGCAGTGCTAGAGTGATCGGGACAGAGTCTTACAATGAGCAGTTCTTC.

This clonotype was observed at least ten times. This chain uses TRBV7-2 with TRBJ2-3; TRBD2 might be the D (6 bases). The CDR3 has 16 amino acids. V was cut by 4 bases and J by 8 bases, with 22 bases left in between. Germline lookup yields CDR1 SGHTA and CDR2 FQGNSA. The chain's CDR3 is CASSSLSIPPGGTQYF. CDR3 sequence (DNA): TGTGCCAGCAGCTCTCTGTCTATCCCCCCCGGGGGTACGCAGTATTTT.

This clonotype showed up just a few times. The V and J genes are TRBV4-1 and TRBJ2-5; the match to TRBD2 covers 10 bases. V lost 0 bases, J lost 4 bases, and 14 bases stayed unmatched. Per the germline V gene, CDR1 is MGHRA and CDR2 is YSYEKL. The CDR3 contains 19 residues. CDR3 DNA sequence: TGCGCCAGCAGCCAAGAGAGAACTAGCGGGGTCCCTCAGGGAGAGACCCAGTACTTC. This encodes CASSQERTSGVPQGETQYF.

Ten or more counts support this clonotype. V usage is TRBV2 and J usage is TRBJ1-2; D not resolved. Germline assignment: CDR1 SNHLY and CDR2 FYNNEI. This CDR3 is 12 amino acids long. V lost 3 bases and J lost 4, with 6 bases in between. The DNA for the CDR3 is TGTGCCAGCAGTGAGAACCCCTATGGCTACACCTTC. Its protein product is CASSENPYGYTF.

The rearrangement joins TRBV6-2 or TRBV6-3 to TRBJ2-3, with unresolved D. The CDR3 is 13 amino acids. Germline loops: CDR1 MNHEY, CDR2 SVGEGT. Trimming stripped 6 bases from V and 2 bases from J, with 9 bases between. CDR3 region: CASRSTNTDTQYF. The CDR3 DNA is TGTGCCAGCAGGAGTACCAACACAGATACGCAGTATTTT.

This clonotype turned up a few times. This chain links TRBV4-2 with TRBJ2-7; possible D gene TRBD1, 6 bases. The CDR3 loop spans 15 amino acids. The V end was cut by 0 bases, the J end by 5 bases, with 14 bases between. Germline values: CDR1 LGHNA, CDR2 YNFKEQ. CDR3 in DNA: TGTGCCAGCAGCCAAGAAGGTAAAGGGGGAAACGAGCAGTACTTC. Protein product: CASSQEGKGGNEQYF.

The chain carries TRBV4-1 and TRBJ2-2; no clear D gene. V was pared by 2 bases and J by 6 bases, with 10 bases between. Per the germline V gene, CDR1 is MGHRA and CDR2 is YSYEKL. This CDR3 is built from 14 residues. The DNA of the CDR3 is TGCGCCAGCAGCCAACCTAGGGCGTCCGGGGAGCTGTTTTTT. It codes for CASSQPRASGELFF.

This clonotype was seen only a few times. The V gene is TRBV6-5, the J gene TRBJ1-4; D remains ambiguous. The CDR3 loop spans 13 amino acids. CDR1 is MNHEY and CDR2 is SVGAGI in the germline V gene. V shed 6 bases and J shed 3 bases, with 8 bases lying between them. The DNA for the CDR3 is TGTGCCAGCAGCTCCGGGGCTAATGAAAAACTGTTTTTT. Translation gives CASSSGANEKLFF.

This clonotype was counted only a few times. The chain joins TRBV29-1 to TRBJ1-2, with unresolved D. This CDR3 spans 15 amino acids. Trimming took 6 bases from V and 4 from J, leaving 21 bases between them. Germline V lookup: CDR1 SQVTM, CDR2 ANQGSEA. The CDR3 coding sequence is TGCAGCGTCGATTCCAGGTTAAGCCCCTTCTATGGCTACACCTTC. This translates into CSVDSRLSPFYGYTF.

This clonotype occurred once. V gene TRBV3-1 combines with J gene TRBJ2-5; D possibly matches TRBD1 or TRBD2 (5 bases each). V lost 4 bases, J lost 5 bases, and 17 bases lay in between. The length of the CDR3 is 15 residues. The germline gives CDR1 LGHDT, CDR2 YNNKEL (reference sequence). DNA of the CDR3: TGTGCCAGCAGCCCTCAGTCGTTCAGGGACGAGACCCAGTACTTC. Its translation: CASSPQSFRDETQYF.